The present T cell receptor beta chain was sequenced within a study of cytomegalovirus exposure and HLA in healthy donors. Points from the study as a whole: The majority of CMV-associated TCR beta chains were reported as apparently HLA-restricted in a later analysis.

Per germline, CDR1 WNHNN and CDR2 SYGVQD (reference sequence). Trimming removed 3 bases at V and 4 bases at J, with 15 bases between. The CDR3 spans 15 residues. This clone was found once. The antigen is not known. PCR used 60 Vbeta primers and 13 Jbeta primers. Sequencing used immunoSEQ multiplex PCR; TCRdb keeps in-frame clones, though not all of them. The sample holds more than 95,000 clones; around 77% are singletons and the top ten take about 4%. The sequence derives from a man aged 50-60 years in good health and CMV-seropositive. The sequencing input was PBMCs. This rearrangement joins TRBV10-1 to TRBJ1-2; tentatively, D is TRBD1 (6 bases). Here the CDR3 DNA reads TGCGCCAGCAGTGACCAAGGACAGCCTACCTATGGCTACACCTTC. It codes for CASSDQGQPTYGYTF.